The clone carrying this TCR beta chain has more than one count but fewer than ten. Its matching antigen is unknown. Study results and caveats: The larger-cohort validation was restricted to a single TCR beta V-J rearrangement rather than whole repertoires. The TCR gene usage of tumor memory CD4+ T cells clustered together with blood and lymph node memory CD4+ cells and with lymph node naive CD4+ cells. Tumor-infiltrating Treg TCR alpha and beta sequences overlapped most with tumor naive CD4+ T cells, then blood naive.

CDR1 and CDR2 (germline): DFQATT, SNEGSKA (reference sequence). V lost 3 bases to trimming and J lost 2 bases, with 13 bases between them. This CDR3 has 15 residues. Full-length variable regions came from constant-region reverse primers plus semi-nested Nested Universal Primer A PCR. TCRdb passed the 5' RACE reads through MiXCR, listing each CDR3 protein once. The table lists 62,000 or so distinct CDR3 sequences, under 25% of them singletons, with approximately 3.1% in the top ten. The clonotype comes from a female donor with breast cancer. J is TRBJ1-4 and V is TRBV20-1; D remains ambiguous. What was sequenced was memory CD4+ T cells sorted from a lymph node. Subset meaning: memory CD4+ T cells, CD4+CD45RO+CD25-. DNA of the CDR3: TGCAGTGCTAGGGTTGAGGGCGCGACTAATGAAAAACTGTTTTTT. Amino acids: CSARVEGATNEKLFF.